The TCR beta chain under discussion was sequenced for a study of T cell repertoires in cytomegalovirus infection. At the level of the study: Indications of both CMV infection and matching HLA type were provided by public TCR beta signatures.

On this clonotype itself: Its matching antigen is unknown.

The CDR3 consists of 15 residues. Unmatched junction bases numbered 9, after V lost 5 bases and J lost 7 bases. Germline CDR1 reads DFQATT; CDR2 reads SNEGSKA (reference sequence). From the reads, TCRdb called clonotypes with MiXCR, one entry per CDR3 protein. Found here are approximately 590,000 distinct CDR3 sequences, approximately 40% of them singletons; the top ten hold around 50%. The clonotype originates from a human donor in good health (CMV status not recorded). Some clones in this sample may be carry-over from other donors' samples. Sequences were derived from cultured PBMCs, sampled from culture after CMV antigen stimulation. This sequence joins TRBV20-1 and TRBJ2-1, with 12 bases identical to TRBD2. The CDR3 spells CSASTTSGGINEQFF. CDR3 DNA: TGCAGTGCTTCTACTACTAGCGGGGGGATAAATGAGCAGTTCTTC.